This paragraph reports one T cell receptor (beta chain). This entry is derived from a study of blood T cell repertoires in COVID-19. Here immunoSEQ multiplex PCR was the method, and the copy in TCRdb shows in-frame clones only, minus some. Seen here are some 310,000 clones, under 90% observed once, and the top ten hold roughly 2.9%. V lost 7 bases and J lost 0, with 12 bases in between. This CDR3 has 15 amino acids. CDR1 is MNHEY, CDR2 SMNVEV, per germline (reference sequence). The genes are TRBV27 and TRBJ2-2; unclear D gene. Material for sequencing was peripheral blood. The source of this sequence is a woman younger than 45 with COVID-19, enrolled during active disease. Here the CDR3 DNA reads TGTGCCAGCAAATGGGCAGGAACGAACACCGGGGAGCTGTTTTTT. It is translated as CASKWAGTNTGELFF.